This T cell receptor (beta chain) was captured in a study of HIV-infected children after antiretroviral therapy interruption. General observations from the study: After treatment interruption started, naive CD4+ CDR3 overlap across time points dropped. Naive CD4+ Gini coefficient rose by interruption end, suggesting clonal expansion.

This clonotype was found many times. Antigen specificity is unknown. RNA-based 3' RACE libraries used unique molecular identifiers. TCRdb passed the 3' RACE reads through MiXCR, listing each CDR3 protein once. The sample carries about 46,000 distinct CDR3 sequences, roughly 4% recorded once. Treatment in this sample: PENTA 11 planned treatment interruption arm or continuous ART arm. The CDR3 is 12 amino acids. Germline CDR1 reads DFQATT; CDR2 reads SNEGSKA (reference sequence). Trimming stripped 5 bases from V and 2 bases from J, with 9 bases between. This sequence originates from a pool of human donors with HIV. This specimen was CD45RA+ CD4+ T cells from PBMCs, pooled from several time points, taken from a donor given antiretroviral therapy, either interrupted or continuous. Subset denoted: naive CD4+ CD45RA+ CD45RO- T cells. The rearrangement links TRBV20-1 to TRBJ1-1; D remains ambiguous. The CDR3 protein is CSAVTPNTEAFF. DNA of the CDR3: TGCAGTGCTGTGACACCCAACACTGAAGCTTTCTTT.